A single sample is the source of the 17 T cell receptor beta chains below, sequenced in a study of OX40 agonist ivuxolimab in advanced cancers. The data were produced by immunoSEQ multiplex PCR, yet TCRdb's version contains in-frame clones alone and is incomplete. The sample records under 85,000 clones, around 90% being singletons. Sequencing was performed on CD4+ or CD8+ T cells sorted from blood, taken in a trial of the OX40 agonist ivuxolimab. The receptors here all came from an adult with an advanced solid tumor such as melanoma, head and neck, liver or kidney cancer.

This clone was detected a few times. CDR3 amino acids: CASSKDNPSTDTQYF. The CDR3 bases are TGCGCCAGCAGTAAGGACAATCCCAGCACAGATACGCAGTATTTT. The V and J genes are TRBV10-1 and TRBJ2-3; the D gene is possibly TRBD1 (5 bases). V lost 5 bases to trimming and J lost 0 bases, with 12 bases between them. The CDR3 loop spans 15 amino acids. Per germline, CDR1 WNHNN and CDR2 SYGVQD (reference sequence).

The rearrangement links TRBV14 to TRBJ2-7; D not certain. V gave up 4 bases and J gave up 2 bases, with 12 bases separating them. CDR1 SGHDN and CDR2 FVKESK come from the germline V gene. The CDR3 sequence is 14 residues long. Written as DNA, the CDR3 is TGTGCCAGCAGCCCCCGTCCAGGCCCCTACGAGCAGTACTTC. Translating it yields CASSPRPGPYEQYF.

The chain has TRBV28 and TRBJ2-7, with 8 bases identical to TRBD1. The CDR3 contains 16 residues. CDR1 and CDR2 (germline): MDHEN, SYDVKM. The trim removed 2 bases at V and 4 bases at J, leaving 10 bases unmatched. This CDR3 is CASSLIGQGLSYEQYF. The CDR3 DNA reads TGTGCCAGCAGTTTAATCGGACAGGGTTTATCGTACGAGCAGTACTTC.

This clone is a singleton in its sample. The rearrangement joins TRBV6-1 to TRBJ2-4; tentative D call: TRBD1 (7 bases). Trimming shortened V by 5 bases and J by 6 bases, and 14 bases separated the two germline ends. The CDR3 sequence is 14 residues long. Looked up from germline, CDR1 is MNHNS and CDR2 is SASEGT. In nucleotides, the CDR3 is TGTGCCAGCAGTCCCTACCAGGGGGGAAACATTCAGTACTTC. Translation: CASSPYQGGNIQYF.

The chain uses TRBV7-9 and TRBJ2-1; 11 positions agree with TRBD2. Germline trimming cut 5 bases from V and 4 bases from J; bases unmatched to any gene: 13. The CDR3 runs 18 residues. Germline CDR1 reads SEHNR; CDR2 reads FQNEAQ (reference sequence). DNA of the CDR3: TGTGCCAGCAGCCCCGGGGACGCACTAGCGGGGGAATACAATGAGCAGTTCTTC. Its protein is CASSPGDALAGEYNEQFF.

The rearrangement uses TRBV4-3 and TRBJ2-3; the match to TRBD1 covers 9 bases. The V gene's germline CDR1 is LGHNA and CDR2 YSLEER. V trimming: 0 bases; J trimming: 1 base; junction bases outside the gene matches: 11. This CDR3 is built from 19 residues. The CDR3, as DNA: TGCGCCAGCAGCCAAGAAGTGTGGGGACAGGGATTGGGCACAGATACGCAGTATTTT. Amino acids: CASSQEVWGQGLGTDTQYF.

This chain connects TRBV7-2 to TRBJ2-7; D is possibly TRBD1 (5 bases). This CDR3 region has 14 residues. V dropped 2 bases and J dropped 0 bases, with 8 bases sitting between them. In germline, CDR1 is SGHTA, CDR2 FQGNSA. Here the CDR3 reads CASSLITGSYEQYF. CDR3 sequence (DNA): TGTGCCAGCAGCTTAATAACAGGCTCCTACGAGCAGTACTTC.

The V call is TRBV7-9, the J call TRBJ2-5, with no clear D. In germline, CDR1 is SEHNR, CDR2 FQNEAQ (reference sequence). The CDR3 loop spans 12 amino acids. V lost 2 bases to trimming and J lost 5 bases, with 6 bases between them. DNA for the CDR3: TGTGCCAGCAGCTTATCGTTGGAGACCCAGTACTTC. Its translation is CASSLSLETQYF.

V and J are TRBV7-2 and TRBJ2-1; no firm D call. Germline CDR1 and CDR2: SGHTA and FQGNSA. The CDR3 runs 13 residues. Trimming left V 4 bases short and J 2 bases short, with 6 bases between. CDR3 amino acids: CASSSPTYNEQFF. The CDR3 DNA sequence: TGTGCCAGCAGCTCCCCTACCTACAATGAGCAGTTCTTC.

The chain uses TRBV6-6 and TRBJ1-4; the D is unclear. This CDR3 is built from 14 residues. The ends were cut back, 7 bases at V and 7 bases at J, with 16 bases in the middle. Germline V gene lookup returns CDR1 MNHNY and CDR2 SVGAGI (reference sequence). For the CDR3, the DNA is TGTGCCAGCAAAACTAGGATGGATAGTGAAAAACTGTTTTTT. Translated, it gives CASKTRMDSEKLFF.

V is TRBV2 and J is TRBJ2-3; D unclear. This CDR3 comprises 15 residues. Trimming shortened V by 7 bases and J by 1 base, and 15 bases separated the two germline ends. Germline assignment: CDR1 SNHLY and CDR2 FYNNEI. The CDR3 coding sequence is TGTGCCAGCACCTCAACAGACACACGCACAGATACGCAGTATTTT. It yields the protein CASTSTDTRTDTQYF.

This chain connects TRBV18 to TRBJ2-3; 10 bases are a match to TRBD2. J lost 4 bases, V lost 5 bases, and 3 bases had no gene match. CDR1 is KGHSH and CDR2 is LQKENI in the germline V gene. The CDR3 covers 14 residues. For the CDR3, the DNA is TGTGCCAGCTCATCTAGCGGGGGCCCAGATACGCAGTATTTT. Translated, it gives CASSSSGGPDTQYF. Combining the CDR3 with reference TRBV18 and TRBJ2-3 gives the whole variable domain NAGVMQNPRHLVRRRGQEARLRCSPMKGHSHVYWYRQLPEEGLKFMVYLQKENIIDESGMPKERFSAEFPKEGPSILRIQQVVRGDSAAYFCASSSSGGPDTQYFGPGTRLTVL.

V and J are TRBV7-6 and TRBJ2-5; TRBD2 might be the D (5 bases). CDR3 length equals 13 residues. V was shortened by 7 bases and J by 2 bases, with 11 bases between the two germline ends. Germline assignment: CDR1 SGHVS and CDR2 FNYEAQ. The CDR3 DNA is TGTGCCAGCACCCGGAGGCTTCAAGAGACCCAGTACTTC. As protein: CASTRRLQETQYF. Together with reference TRBV7-6 and TRBJ2-5, the CDR3 gives the full variable domain: GAGVSQSPRYKVTKRGQDVALRCDPISGHVSLYWYRQALGQGPEFLTYFNYEAQQDKSGLPNDRFSAERPEGSISTLTIQRTEQRDSAMYRCASTRRLQETQYFGPGTRLLVL.

The chain is built from TRBV5-4 and TRBJ1-1; D not resolved. The V and J ends lost 4 bases and 1 base respectively, with 8 bases between them. The CDR3 sequence is 13 residues long. Germline values: CDR1 SGHNT, CDR2 YYREEE (reference sequence). CDR3 DNA sequence: TGTGCCAGCAGCCAAGTTCCGAACACTGAAGCTTTCTTT. Translating it yields CASSQVPNTEAFF.

This clone came up a few times. The chain carries TRBV6-1 and TRBJ2-1, with a tentative D call TRBD2 (5 bases). V dropped 8 bases and J dropped 7 bases, with 12 bases sitting between them. This CDR3 contains 12 residues. Germline V gene data show CDR1 as MNHNS and CDR2 as SASEGT. This CDR3 is CASLVWTNEQFF. The CDR3 DNA follows: TGTGCCAGCCTGGTCTGGACTAATGAGCAGTTCTTC.

The gene calls are TRBV5-6 and TRBJ2-5; 8 nucleotides match TRBD1. The closer fit of TRBJ2-7 to the DNA end suggests the J call may be wrong. CDR1 SGHDT and CDR2 YYEEEE come from the germline V gene. This CDR3 is 12 amino acids long. The CDR3 spells CASSFDRGEQYF. For the CDR3, the DNA is TGTGCCAGCAGCTTCGACAGGGGCGAGCAGTACTTC.

Points on this clone: This likely comes from a read error, as the CDR3 has no conserved phenylalanine or tryptophan at its end. The DNA is left out, because the CDR3 cannot be placed on it with certainty; the CDR3 is given as TCRdb lists it. The chain is built from TRBV29-1 and TRBJ1-1. Both ends counted, the CDR3 spans 8 residues. Germline CDR1 SQVTM, CDR2 ANQGSEA. CDR3 residues: CSVETGAV.